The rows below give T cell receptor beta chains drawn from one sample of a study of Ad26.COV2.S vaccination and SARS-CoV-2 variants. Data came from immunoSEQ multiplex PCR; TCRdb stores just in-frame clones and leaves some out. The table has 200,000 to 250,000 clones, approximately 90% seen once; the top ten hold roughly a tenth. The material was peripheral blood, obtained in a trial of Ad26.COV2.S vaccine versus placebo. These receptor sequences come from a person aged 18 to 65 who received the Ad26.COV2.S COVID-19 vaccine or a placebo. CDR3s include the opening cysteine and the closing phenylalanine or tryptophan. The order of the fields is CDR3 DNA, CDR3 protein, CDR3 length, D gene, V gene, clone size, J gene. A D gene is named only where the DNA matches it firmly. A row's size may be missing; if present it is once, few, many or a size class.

TGTGCCTGGAGTGTAGGGCAGGGTAATTCACCCCTCCACTTT,CAWSVGQGNSPLHF,14,NA,TRBV30,NA,TRBJ1-6
TGTGCCAGCAGCTTAGAAAGGGGCGGCGCGGTGCTGTTTTTT,CASSLERGGAVLFF,14,NA,TRBV7-9,NA,TRBJ1-4
TGTGCCAGCAGCCAGGATAGCCAAGACGAGCAGTACTTC,CASSQDSQDEQYF,13,NA,TRBV4-2,NA,TRBJ2-7
TGTGCTAGTGCCATAGGTGGGATTGCGGGGGGGCAGGGAGATACGCAGTATTTT,CASAIGGIAGGQGDTQYF,18,TRBD2,TRBV12-5,NA,TRBJ2-3
TGTGCCAGCAGCCCTATAGCGGGGGGGGAGACCCAGTACTTC,CASSPIAGGETQYF,14,TRBD2,TRBV7-6,NA,TRBJ2-5
TGCGCCAGCAGCTTGCTTGGGCACTTCCAAGAGACCCAGTACTTC,CASSLLGHFQETQYF,15,NA,TRBV5-1,NA,TRBJ2-5
TGTGCCAGCAGTTTTTTAAGGACAGGCGCTTACAATGAGCAGTTCTTC,CASSFLRTGAYNEQFF,16,TRBD1,TRBV28,NA,TRBJ2-1
TGTGCCACCAGCAGAGATGGGGAGGGCAGGCCCCAGCATTTT,CATSRDGEGRPQHF,14,NA,TRBV15,once,TRBJ1-5
TGTGCCAGCAGCTACCACCTCTACAATGAGCAGTTCTTC,CASSYHLYNEQFF,13,NA,TRBV5-6,NA,TRBJ2-1
TGCGCCAGCAGCTGGGGCTCCGGGACACTAAATTACGAGCAGTACTTC,CASSWGSGTLNYEQYF,16,NA,TRBV5-1,NA,TRBJ2-7
TGTGCCAGCACAGGGGGCTCAGATACGCAGTATTTT,CASTGGSDTQYF,12,TRBD1,TRBV12-3/TRBV12-4,NA,TRBJ2-3
TGTGCCAGTAGTATTGGGACAGGGGGCGGACGTGACTATGGCTACACCTTC,CASSIGTGGGRDYGYTF,17,TRBD1,TRBV19,NA,TRBJ1-2
TGTGCCAGCAGCCAAATAACAGGTCTTCGGGGTTGGACTGAAGCTTTCTTT,CASSQITGLRGWTEAFF,17,NA,TRBV7-8,few,TRBJ1-1
TGCAGCGTTGGAGCCGACACAGGGGCCGATGAGCAGTTCTTC,CSVGADTGADEQFF,14,TRBD1,TRBV29-1,NA,TRBJ2-1
TGTGCCAGCAGTTTCACAGCCTACAATGAGCAGTTCTTC,CASSFTAYNEQFF,13,NA,TRBV27,NA,TRBJ2-1
TGTGCCAGCAGCCCGGGACAGGGTGAAGAAAAACTGTTTTTT,CASSPGQGEEKLFF,14,TRBD1,TRBV7-2,NA,TRBJ1-4
TGTGCCGGCCGGGACAACCGCCTAGGCTACACCTTC,CAGRDNRLGYTF,12,NA,TRBV30,NA,TRBJ1-2
TGTGCCAGCAGCTTAGGAGGGTCTCTACCGTTACGGGAGCAGTACTTC,CASSLGGSLPLREQYF,16,NA,TRBV7-8,NA,TRBJ2-7
TGTGCCAGCAGCCTTCTTGATACGGGGGGAGGCTACGAGCAGTACTTC,CASSLLDTGGGYEQYF,16,TRBD2,TRBV9,NA,TRBJ2-7
TGTGCCAGCAGTTTATCCGGTCTTCGGCCCCAGCATTTT,CASSLSGLRPQHF,13,NA,TRBV28,NA,TRBJ1-5
TGTGCCAGCAGTTCGACAGGGGGTTCAGACGAGCAGTACTTC,CASSSTGGSDEQYF,14,TRBD1,TRBV7-3,NA,TRBJ2-7
TGCGCCAGCAGCACCCCGGGACACGCTGGCTACACCTTC,CASSTPGHAGYTF,13,NA,TRBV5-1,few,TRBJ1-2
TGTGCCAGTAGTATGCCAGGGGTTCGGAACACTGAAGCTTTCTTT,CASSMPGVRNTEAFF,15,NA,TRBV19,NA,TRBJ1-1
TGTGCCAGCAATACAGGGACGAGGTACCAAGAGACCCAGTACTTC,CASNTGTRYQETQYF,15,NA,TRBV6-5,NA,TRBJ2-5
TGCAGCGTCGACAGAAACATGAACACTGAAGCTTTCTTT,CSVDRNMNTEAFF,13,NA,TRBV29-1,once,TRBJ1-1
TGTGCCAGCAGAAGGGACGGGAACACCGGGGAGCTGTTTTTT,CASRRDGNTGELFF,14,NA,TRBV7-3,NA,TRBJ2-2
TGTGCCAGCAGCCGAAGCGGGCTAGCGGGGCTAGCCAAAAACATTCAGTACTTC,CASSRSGLAGLAKNIQYF,18,TRBD2,TRBV28,NA,TRBJ2-4